The source of this TCR beta chain is a study of beta chain features in type 1 diabetes. CD45RO/CCR7/CD25/CD127/CD95/CD27 sorting isolated CD4+ naive, central memory, regulatory and stem cell-like memory cells. Overall study results and limits: Among patients, naive, central memory and Treg TCRB repertoires appeared more similar than among healthy donors. A PCR bias possibly favoring shorter templates would apply equally to patients and controls. TCRB CDR3s from Type 1 diabetes patients were moderately but significantly shorter in all four CD4+ subsets.

Reverse transcribing all isolated RNA meant expressed TCRB transcripts were sequenced. Some clones are missing from TCRdb's copy, which holds only in-frame ones; the method was immunoSEQ multiplex PCR. Counted here are 280,000 or so clones, 14% to 15% occurring once; the ten biggest clones make up roughly 0.015%. This clone was detected only a few times. Its matching antigen is unknown. Germline V gives CDR1 MNHEY, CDR2 SVGAGI. V lost 6 bases and J 5 bases, leaving 10 bases between the germline ends. The length of the CDR3 is 12 residues. V and J are TRBV6-5 and TRBJ1-1; perhaps TRBD1 as D (6 bases). The specimen sequenced was naive CD4+ T cells from blood. The source is a man younger than 35 with type 1 diabetes. The CDR3 here is CASRTGRTEAFF. CDR3 sequence (DNA): TGTGCCAGCAGAACAGGGCGTACTGAAGCTTTCTTT.